Sequencing of this T cell receptor (beta chain) was carried out in a study of T cell clonotyping in hematopoietic cell transplantation. This clone was detected only once. The repertoire was sequenced with immunoSEQ multiplex PCR; TCRdb's copy has only in-frame clones and lacks some. The data show roughly 16,000 clones, with over 90% seen just once and over 4.5% held by the top ten. The CDR3 length is 17 residues. The chain employs TRBV1 and TRBJ2-5. TRBV1 is flagged as a pseudogene. Sequenced sample: peripheral blood mononuclear cells. The clonotype was recovered from a man aged 40-55 years in good health. Some clones in this sample may be carry-over from other donors' samples. Here the CDR3 reads CTSSQRLRGANQETQYF. CDR3 nucleotide sequence: TGCACCAGCAGCCAAAGGTTGAGGGGGGCGAACCAAGAGACCCAGTACTTC.